This record concerns one T cell receptor beta chain sequence. The data belong to a study of monozygotic twins with inflammatory bowel disease. The CDR3 is made up of 13 amino acids. Germline V gene lookup returns CDR1 SNHLY and CDR2 FYNNEI. UMIs bearing a 6-nucleotide sample barcode were added through template switching. TCRdb reprocessed the 5' RACE reads, with one entry per CDR3 protein and no DNA. The sample table includes hundreds of thousands of distinct CDR3 sequences. The clonotype comes from a human donor with ulcerative colitis or Crohn's disease, or a healthy co-twin of an affected twin (not recorded which). Sequenced: blood. V is TRBV2 and J is TRBJ1-2; TCRdb lists TRBD1, though no DNA is available to test this call. CDR3 sequence: CASSEQGYYGYTF.